This note documents a single T cell receptor beta chain sequence. What it binds is unknown. Noted time point: pre-sensitization, week 0. Treatment: therapeutic diphenylcyclopropenone sensitization with weekly scalp DPC. The V end was cut by 3 bases, the J end by 4 bases, with 9 bases between. Germline CDR1 and CDR2: DFQATT and SNEGSKA (reference sequence). There are 12 residues in the CDR3. This entry belongs to a study of human T cells and chemical hapten exposure. General study findings and limits: As patch test score rose, PT1 expanded TCR counts tended to rise as well. Expanded TCRs were compared with controls, and the expanded TCRs formed significantly more large CDR3 similarity clusters.

The library tagged individual cDNA molecules with unique molecular identifiers. TCRdb re-called the RACE reads through MiXCR, storing one row per CDR3 protein. This sample has under 300,000 distinct CDR3 sequences, with 7% to 10% found just once. The material was whole blood, obtained in connection with sensitization to the hapten diphenylcyclopropenone (DPC). The clonotype comes from a woman aged 40 to 55 with alopecia areata. Some clones in this sample may be carry-over from other donors' samples. This chain uses TRBV20-1 with TRBJ1-2; D remains unclear. The CDR3 DNA reads TGCAGTGCTAGGCAAAGTTCCTATGGCTACACCTTC. Protein: CSARQSSYGYTF.